Given below is one T cell receptor beta chain in context. The record originates from a study of cytomegalovirus exposure and HLA in healthy donors. PCR used 60 Vbeta primers and 13 Jbeta primers. The method was immunoSEQ multiplex PCR; TCRdb's version includes in-frame clones alone and lacks a portion of them. This table holds about 200,000 clones, approximately 86% found once. CDR3 length equals 15 residues. The V gene end was trimmed by 6 bases and the J gene end by 7 bases; junction bases not matched to a gene: 10. Germline V gene sequence: CDR1 LNHDA, CDR2 SQIVND (reference sequence). This receptor was identified in a woman younger than 45 in good health and CMV-seronegative. The gene calls are TRBV19 and TRBJ2-1; 9 bases match TRBD2. What was sequenced was PBMCs. CDR3 loop: CASRSGGRGGNEQFF. The CDR3 coding sequence is TGTGCCAGTAGATCAGGGGGGCGGGGGGGGAATGAGCAGTTCTTC.